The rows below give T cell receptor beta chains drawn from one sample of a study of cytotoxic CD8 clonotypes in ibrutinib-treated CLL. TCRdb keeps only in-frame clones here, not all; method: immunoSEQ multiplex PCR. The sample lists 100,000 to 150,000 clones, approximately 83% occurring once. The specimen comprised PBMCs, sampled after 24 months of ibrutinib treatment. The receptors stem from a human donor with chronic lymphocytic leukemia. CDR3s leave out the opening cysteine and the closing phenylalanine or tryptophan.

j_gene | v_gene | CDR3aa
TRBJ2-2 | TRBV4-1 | ASSQLGKGTGELF
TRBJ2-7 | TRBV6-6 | ASRSSGTEISYEQY
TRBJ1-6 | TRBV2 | ASSAGLGSSPLH
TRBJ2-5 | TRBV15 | ATSRDRLAEY
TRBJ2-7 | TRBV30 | AWGDRGSYEQY
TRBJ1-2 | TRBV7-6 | ASSPRDRDGYGYT
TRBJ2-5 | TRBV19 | ASSMATGVTETQY
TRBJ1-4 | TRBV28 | ASSGGRGNEKLF
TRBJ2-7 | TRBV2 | ASRGLAGAESYEQY
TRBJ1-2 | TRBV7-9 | ASSLTGWANYGYT
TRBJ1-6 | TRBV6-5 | ASSGNNSPLH
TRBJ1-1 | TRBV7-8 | ASSSESVNTEAF
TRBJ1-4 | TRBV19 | ASSIREKLF
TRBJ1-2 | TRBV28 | ASRPTTGTGGSGYT
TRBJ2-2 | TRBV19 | ASSSRGPSGGELF
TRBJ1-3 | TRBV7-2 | ASSLAGLSGNTIY
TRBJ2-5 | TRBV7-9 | ASSLSRGTSGRGETQY
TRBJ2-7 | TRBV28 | ASSLARQGTSGRAIYEQY
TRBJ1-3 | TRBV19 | ASSPLDSSGNTIY
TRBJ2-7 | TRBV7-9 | ASSSHQGQRSYEQY
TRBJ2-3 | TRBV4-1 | ASYPQAGRKGDTQY
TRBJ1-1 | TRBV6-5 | ASSRDRARTEAF
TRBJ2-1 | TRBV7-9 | ASSLEGQGNNEQF
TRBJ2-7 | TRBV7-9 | ASSVGTGYEQY
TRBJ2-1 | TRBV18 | ASSGSLAGRNEQF
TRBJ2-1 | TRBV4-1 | ASSQDPRFTSEGHNEQF
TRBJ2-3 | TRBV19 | ASSYRGGASTDTQY
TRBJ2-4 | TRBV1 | TSSQVPGAVDIQY
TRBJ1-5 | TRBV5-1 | ASSWIVTGISNQPQH
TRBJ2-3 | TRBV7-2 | ASSSPPYTDTQY
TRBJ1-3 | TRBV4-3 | ASSQGQGHTIY
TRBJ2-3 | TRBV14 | ASSPPGGVRTDTQY
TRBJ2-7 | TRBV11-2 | ASNTGTSGSYEQY
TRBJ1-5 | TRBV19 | ASKELGGGHSNQPQH
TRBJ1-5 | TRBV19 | ASSMTGVGNQPQH
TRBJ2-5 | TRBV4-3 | ASSLPGRGGFQETQY
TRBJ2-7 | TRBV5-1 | ASSLEVESPYEQY
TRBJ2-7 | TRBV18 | ASSPSQGGYEQY
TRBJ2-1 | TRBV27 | ASSPVGSGNNEQF
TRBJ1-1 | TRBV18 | ASSPSSPGSMNTEAF
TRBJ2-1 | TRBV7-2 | ASSSGLAAYNEQF
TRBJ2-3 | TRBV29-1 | SVEDGGTSGISDTQY
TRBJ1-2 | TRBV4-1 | ASSQSTGWGNYGYT
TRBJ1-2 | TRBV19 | ASSLPGGYGYT
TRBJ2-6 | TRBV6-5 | ASSRQQSGANVLT
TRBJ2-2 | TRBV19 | ASSRGTGVNTGELF
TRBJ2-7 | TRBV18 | ASSPGLAGSYEQY
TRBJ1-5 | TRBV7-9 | ASSLEGGNQPQH
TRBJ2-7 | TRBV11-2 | ASSPGLKSTKQY
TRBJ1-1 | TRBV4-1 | ASSRTSIVDTEAF
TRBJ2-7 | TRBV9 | ASSVGSQNYEQY
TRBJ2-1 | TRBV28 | ASSLIYSGSEQF
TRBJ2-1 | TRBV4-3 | ASSQEAGGASLKYNEQF
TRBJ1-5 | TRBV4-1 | ASSQALQGRNQPQH
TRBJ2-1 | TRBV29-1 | SVVVLAGIGQF
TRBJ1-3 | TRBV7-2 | ASSREGGLGNTIY
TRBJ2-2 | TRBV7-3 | ASSSGLASGELF